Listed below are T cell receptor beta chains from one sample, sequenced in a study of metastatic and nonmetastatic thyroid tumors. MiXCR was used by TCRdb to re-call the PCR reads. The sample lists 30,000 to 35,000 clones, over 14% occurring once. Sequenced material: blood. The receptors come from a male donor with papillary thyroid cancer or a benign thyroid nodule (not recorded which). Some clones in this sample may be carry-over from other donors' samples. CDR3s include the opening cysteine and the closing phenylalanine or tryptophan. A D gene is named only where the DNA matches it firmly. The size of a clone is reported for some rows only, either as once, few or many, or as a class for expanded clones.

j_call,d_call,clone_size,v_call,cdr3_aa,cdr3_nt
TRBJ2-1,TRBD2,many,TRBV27,CASSLSRGLVDGPKQFF,TGTGCCAGCAGTTTATCAAGGGGACTAGTAGATGGTCCCAAGCAGTTCTTC
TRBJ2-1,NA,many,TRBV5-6,CASSSGSTVNEQFF,TGTGCCAGCAGTTCTGGGAGTACGGTGAATGAGCAGTTCTTC
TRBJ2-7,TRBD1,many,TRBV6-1,CASSGDRALYEQYF,TGTGCCAGCAGTGGGGACAGGGCTCTCTACGAGCAGTACTTC
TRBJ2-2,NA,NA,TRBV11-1,CASSPVVLAQTGELFF,TGTGCCAGCAGCCCGGTAGTCCTAGCGCAAACCGGGGAGCTGTTTTTT
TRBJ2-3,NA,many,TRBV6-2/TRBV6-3,CASSLYPGGSPSDTQYF,TGTGCCAGCAGTCTCTATCCTGGGGGGTCCCCGTCGGATACGCAGTATTTT
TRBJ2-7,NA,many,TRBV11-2,CASSLGTAVGEQYF,TGTGCCAGCAGCTTAGGGACAGCTGTGGGTGAGCAGTACTTC
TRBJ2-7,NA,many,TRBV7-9,CASSLRPWQYF,TGTGCCAGCAGCTTAAGACCCTGGCAGTACTTC
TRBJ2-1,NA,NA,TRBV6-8,CQHSSPGANLYNEQFF,TGTCAGCATTCGAGCCCAGGGGCGAACCTCTACAATGAGCAGTTCTTC
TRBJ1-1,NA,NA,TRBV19,CASSIDGLYGSMNTEAFF,TGTGCCAGTAGTATAGATGGTCTATATGGTTCCATGAACACTGAAGCTTTCTTT
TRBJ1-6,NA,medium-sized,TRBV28,CASRYIHNSPLHF,TGTGCCAGCAGATATATACATAATTCACCCCTCCACTTT
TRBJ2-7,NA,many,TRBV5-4,CASHSGSQGPYEQYF,TGTGCCAGCCATTCCGGTAGTCAGGGACCCTACGAGCAGTACTTC